Presented here are 9 T cell receptor beta chains from one specimen sequenced in a study of Graves' ophthalmopathy and Graves' hyperthyroidism. Amplified TCR beta CDR3 regions were obtained using RNA transcripts as template. Amplification began with first-round RT-PCR using HTBI primers, then second-round multiplex PCR was performed. TCRdb redid the calling of the multiplex PCR reads with MiXCR, one entry per CDR3 protein. The sample records 340,000 or so distinct CDR3 sequences, roughly 15% being singletons. Sequenced material: peripheral blood. These receptors all stem from an adult man with Graves' ophthalmopathy.

At least ten counts were recorded for this clonotype. The chain employs TRBV5-6 and TRBJ1-5; D unclear. Trimming took 2 bases from V and 7 from J, leaving 13 bases between them. The germline CDR1 and CDR2 sequences are SGHDT and YYEEEE. The CDR3 totals 14 residues. Here the CDR3 reads CASSFPGKGQPQHF. As DNA, the CDR3 is TGTGCCAGCAGCTTCCCTGGGAAAGGGCAGCCCCAGCATTTT.

This clonotype was counted ten times or more. V usage is TRBV5-1 and J usage is TRBJ1-3; D call uncertain. Germline V gene data show CDR1 as SGHRS and CDR2 as YFSETQ. V lost 0 bases, J lost 4 bases, and 11 bases lay in between. This CDR3 comprises 15 residues. The CDR3 loop reads CASSLGLTWGNTIYF. CDR3 coding DNA: TGCGCCAGCAGCTTGGGATTGACGTGGGGAAACACCATATATTTT.

This clonotype was seen ten or more times. The chain has TRBV6-2 or TRBV6-3 and TRBJ1-5; D uncertain. The CDR3 consists of 13 residues. The V and J ends lost 1 base and 4 bases respectively, with 5 bases between them. Germline CDR1 reads MNHEY; CDR2 reads SVGEGT. The CDR3 region is CASSYFGNQPQHF. CDR3 bases: TGTGCCAGCAGTTACTTCGGGAATCAGCCCCAGCATTTT.

This clonotype showed up just once. The chain uses TRBV2 and TRBJ1-5, with a weak D call TRBD1 (6 bases). Trimming took off 6 bases at V and 0 bases at J, with 9 bases between the two ends. Germline V gene data show CDR1 as SNHLY and CDR2 as FYNNEI. This CDR3 comprises 14 residues. CDR3 coding DNA: TGTGCCAGCAGAGGGGGGACTAGCAATCAGCCCCAGCATTTT. Its protein product is CASRGGTSNQPQHF.

Ten or more counts support this clonotype. The chain recombines TRBV30 with TRBJ1-2; D gene uncertain. V lost 3 bases and J 1 base, leaving 9 bases between the germline ends. CDR1 is GTSNPN and CDR2 is SVGIG in the germline V gene (reference sequence). The CDR3 runs 13 residues. CDR3 sequence reads: CAWRDGINYGYTF. CDR3 DNA sequence: TGTGCCTGGAGGGACGGAATTAACTATGGCTACACCTTC.

In this sample, this clonotype turned up a few times. The chain combines TRBV6-1 with TRBJ1-5; no definite D call. V dropped 1 base and J dropped 7 bases, with 8 bases sitting between them. This CDR3 contains 13 residues. In germline, CDR1 is MNHNS, CDR2 SASEGT. The CDR3 here is CASSEVDGQPQHF. Written as DNA, the CDR3 is TGTGCCAGCAGTGAAGTGGACGGGCAGCCCCAGCATTTT.

Of note for this clonotype: This may be a read error, as it is one base from a much larger clone. The J gene is TRBJ1-2, the V gene TRBV5-1, with TRBD1 matching over 7 bases. The CDR3 runs 14 residues. Germline lookup yields CDR1 SGHRS and CDR2 YFSETQ. The V segment lost 6 bases and the J segment 8 bases; nucleotides outside the gene matches: 13. CDR3 in DNA: TGCGCCAGCAAGGGAGGACAGGTACTAAGCGGCTACACCTTC. This codes for CASKGGQVLSGYTF.

Ten or more counts support this clonotype. The rearrangement uses TRBV19 and TRBJ2-7; D is ambiguous. The CDR3 runs 14 residues. The germline CDR1 and CDR2 sequences are LNHDA and SQIVND (reference sequence). The V gene lost 3 bases and the J gene lost 5 bases, with 14 bases spanning the gap. CDR3 bases: TGTGCCAGTAGTATCGGGCTGAACGACAACGAGCAGTACTTC. Translating gives CASSIGLNDNEQYF.

The table lists this clonotype with many counts. The chain recombines TRBV5-1 with TRBJ2-7; 9 positions agree with TRBD1. The V gene end was trimmed by 4 bases and the J gene end by 0 bases; junction bases not matched to a gene: 11. The CDR3 runs 17 residues. Germline CDR1 and CDR2: SGHRS and YFSETQ. This CDR3 reads CASSQPGQGPYSYEQYF. The CDR3 DNA reads as TGCGCCAGCAGCCAACCGGGACAGGGCCCTTACTCCTACGAGCAGTACTTC.